The rows below give T cell receptor beta chains drawn from one sample of a study of T cell responses to AZD1222 COVID-19 vaccine. Sequencing was performed with immunoSEQ multiplex PCR; in TCRdb, only in-frame clones are kept and a portion is missing. The sample yields more than 120,000 clones, approximately 87% seen once. This sample comprised peripheral blood, obtained 28 days after the second AZD1222 dose. The receptor source for this set is an adult who received the AZD1222 COVID-19 vaccine. CDR3s leave out the opening cysteine and the closing phenylalanine or tryptophan. Clone size is stated in some rows and not others, as once, few, many or a class when expanded.

j_call: TRBJ2-3; v_call: TRBV24-1; clone_size: NA; cdr3_aa: ATSDYSGRQY
j_call: TRBJ1-2; v_call: TRBV5-4; clone_size: NA; cdr3_aa: ASTRTGGHYGYT
j_call: TRBJ1-5; v_call: TRBV6-5; clone_size: NA; cdr3_aa: ASSTRGDSNQPQH
j_call: TRBJ1-5; v_call: TRBV7-9; clone_size: NA; cdr3_aa: ASSLGGAQGPQH
j_call: TRBJ1-1; v_call: TRBV6-2/TRBV6-3; clone_size: NA; cdr3_aa: ASSRPRGLGNTEAF
j_call: TRBJ1-1; v_call: TRBV19; clone_size: NA; cdr3_aa: ASSISGANTEAF
j_call: TRBJ2-7; v_call: TRBV29-1; clone_size: NA; cdr3_aa: SVENGYEQY
j_call: TRBJ2-4; v_call: TRBV5-6; clone_size: once; cdr3_aa: ASSLGREKY
j_call: TRBJ1-1; v_call: TRBV9; clone_size: NA; cdr3_aa: ASSVVSGQNTEAF
j_call: TRBJ1-2; v_call: TRBV6-5; clone_size: once; cdr3_aa: ASSTTRGQGSGYT
j_call: TRBJ1-5; v_call: TRBV28; clone_size: NA; cdr3_aa: ASSLGTVSNQPQH
j_call: TRBJ2-1; v_call: TRBV5-4; clone_size: NA; cdr3_aa: ASTRRQGPYNEQF
j_call: TRBJ2-7; v_call: TRBV7-2; clone_size: NA; cdr3_aa: ASSLVAWVGGRRYEQY
j_call: TRBJ1-5; v_call: TRBV28; clone_size: once; cdr3_aa: ASSLNQPQH
j_call: TRBJ2-7; v_call: TRBV11-2; clone_size: NA; cdr3_aa: ASSLAGSGRADSYEQY
j_call: TRBJ1-1; v_call: TRBV4-3; clone_size: once; cdr3_aa: ASSPTGGGEAF
j_call: TRBJ2-5; v_call: TRBV24-1; clone_size: NA; cdr3_aa: ATSDLRRGTTGQETQY
j_call: TRBJ1-2; v_call: TRBV6-5; clone_size: once; cdr3_aa: ASYREVLGYT
j_call: TRBJ1-6; v_call: TRBV7-9; clone_size: NA; cdr3_aa: ASSRTEGNNSPLH
j_call: TRBJ1-2; v_call: TRBV3-1/TRBV3-2; clone_size: NA; cdr3_aa: ASSQDPRGPPRLDGYT
j_call: TRBJ1-2; v_call: TRBV19; clone_size: NA; cdr3_aa: ASSSGTYGYT
j_call: TRBJ2-2; v_call: TRBV7-9; clone_size: NA; cdr3_aa: ASSLGESTGELF
j_call: TRBJ2-2; v_call: TRBV15; clone_size: NA; cdr3_aa: ATSLLAGGTGELF
j_call: TRBJ1-6; v_call: TRBV25-1; clone_size: NA; cdr3_aa: ASTGGAEYNSPLH
j_call: TRBJ1-2; v_call: TRBV12-3/TRBV12-4; clone_size: once; cdr3_aa: ASSSGGYYGYT
j_call: TRBJ1-5; v_call: TRBV28; clone_size: NA; cdr3_aa: ASSQRAPNQPQH
j_call: TRBJ1-2; v_call: TRBV18; clone_size: once; cdr3_aa: ASSPDRDYGYT
j_call: TRBJ2-2; v_call: TRBV7-6; clone_size: once; cdr3_aa: ASSKSRGLAGAINTGELF
j_call: TRBJ2-5; v_call: TRBV27; clone_size: NA; cdr3_aa: ATGPQGSETQY
j_call: TRBJ2-2; v_call: TRBV9; clone_size: NA; cdr3_aa: ASSVALAGTTGELF
j_call: TRBJ2-5; v_call: TRBV5-1; clone_size: NA; cdr3_aa: ASSLTGRREETQY
j_call: TRBJ1-2; v_call: TRBV5-1; clone_size: NA; cdr3_aa: ASRSGLETGYT
j_call: TRBJ1-5; v_call: TRBV18; clone_size: NA; cdr3_aa: ASSEMSGDQPQH
j_call: TRBJ1-6; v_call: TRBV6-1; clone_size: NA; cdr3_aa: ASSEGTPDESLH
j_call: TRBJ1-1; v_call: TRBV27; clone_size: NA; cdr3_aa: ASSLEGTILGEAF
j_call: TRBJ1-2; v_call: TRBV6-5; clone_size: NA; cdr3_aa: ASRGDRPGYT
j_call: TRBJ1-6; v_call: TRBV11-2; clone_size: NA; cdr3_aa: ASSPLTDNSPLH
j_call: TRBJ1-1; v_call: TRBV29-1; clone_size: NA; cdr3_aa: SEYIGTGEAF
j_call: TRBJ2-1; v_call: TRBV5-5; clone_size: NA; cdr3_aa: ASSFPRNEQF
j_call: TRBJ2-2; v_call: TRBV9; clone_size: few; cdr3_aa: ASSVSLRGGPLNTGELF
j_call: TRBJ2-1; v_call: TRBV24-1; clone_size: once; cdr3_aa: ATSERTSGSMF